These T cell receptor beta chains were read from a single sample in a study of beta chain features in type 1 diabetes. The method was immunoSEQ multiplex PCR; TCRdb's version includes in-frame clones alone and lacks a portion of them. The data hold about 210,000 clones, with 9.5% to 13% observed a single time. Material: central memory CD4+ T cells from blood. The receptors here all came from a young man in good health. Both conserved end residues are part of each CDR3. D genes are given only for firm matches. Only part of the rows carry a size: once, few, many, or a class if the clone is expanded.

clone_size	v_call	d_call	j_call	cdr3_aa	cdr3_nt
few	TRBV25-1	.	TRBJ2-3	CASSEHSTDTQYF	TGTGCCAGCAGTGAGCACAGCACAGATACGCAGTATTTT
few	TRBV25-1	.	TRBJ2-3	CASSLPGADTQYF	TGTGCCAGCAGTCTCCCAGGGGCAGATACGCAGTATTTT
.	TRBV15	TRBD2	TRBJ2-3	CATSEGLAGGDWQYF	TGTGCCACCAGCGAAGGACTAGCGGGAGGGGATTGGCAGTATTTT
many	TRBV7-9	.	TRBJ2-7	CASSFTYEQYF	TGTGCCAGCAGCTTCACCTACGAGCAGTACTTC
.	TRBV11-2	.	TRBJ2-1	CASSLGGEWDEQFF	TGTGCCAGCAGCTTAGGGGGGGAGTGGGATGAGCAGTTCTTC
.	TRBV4-1	.	TRBJ2-5	CASSQGLLQETQYF	TGCGCCAGCAGCCAAGGTCTACTCCAAGAGACCCAGTACTTC
.	TRBV5-4	TRBD1	TRBJ2-2	CASSSERTGSTGELFF	TGTGCCAGCAGCTCCGAACGGACAGGGAGCACCGGGGAGCTGTTTTTT
.	TRBV29-1	TRBD1	TRBJ2-7	CSVGTGRPYEQYF	TGCAGCGTGGGGACAGGTCGCCCCTACGAGCAGTACTTC
.	TRBV9	.	TRBJ2-1	CASSVGLAYNEQFF	TGTGCCAGCAGCGTTGGCCTGGCCTACAATGAGCAGTTCTTC
.	TRBV5-1	TRBD1	TRBJ1-4	CASSLGDRAFNEKLFF	TGCGCCAGCAGCTTGGGGGACAGGGCATTTAATGAAAAACTGTTTTTT
.	TRBV29-1	.	TRBJ2-7	CSVRIAYEQYF	TGCAGCGTCCGAATCGCCTACGAGCAGTACTTC
many	TRBV28	TRBD2	TRBJ2-1	CASSLTSGKIDEQFF	TGTGCCAGCAGTCTGACTAGCGGGAAGATCGATGAGCAGTTCTTC
.	TRBV5-1	TRBD1	TRBJ2-5	CASSLEGQGGETQYF	TGCGCCAGCAGCTTGGAGGGACAGGGAGGAGAGACCCAGTACTTC
.	TRBV9	.	TRBJ2-1	CASSATGLHYNEQFF	TGTGCCAGCAGCGCTACGGGACTGCACTACAATGAGCAGTTCTTC
few	TRBV7-2	TRBD1	TRBJ1-5	CASSLQTGDGPQHF	TGTGCCAGCAGCTTACAGACAGGGGATGGACCCCAGCATTTT
few	TRBV6-5	TRBD2	TRBJ2-1	CASSFAGTSGRGEQFF	TGTGCCAGCAGTTTCGCCGGGACTAGCGGGAGAGGAGAGCAGTTCTTC
.	TRBV6-5	.	TRBJ2-3	CASSYALTSTDTQYF	TGTGCCAGCAGTTACGCCCTAACTAGCACAGATACGCAGTATTTT
.	TRBV7-3	.	TRBJ2-1	CASSLTPGFNYEQFF	TGTGCCAGCAGCTTAACGCCCGGCTTTAACTATGAGCAGTTCTTC
few	TRBV28	.	TRBJ2-5	CASSFPGQETQYF	TGTGCCAGCAGTTTTCCCGGTCAAGAGACCCAGTACTTC
few	TRBV4-3	TRBD1	TRBJ2-5	CASSPTPRGLLETQYF	TGCGCCAGCAGCCCCACCCCCAGGGGGCTTTTAGAGACCCAGTACTTC
few	TRBV7-2	TRBD1	TRBJ2-6	CASSLTGTGGAGANVLTF	TGTGCCAGCAGCTTGACCGGGACAGGGGGCGCTGGGGCCAACGTCCTGACTTTC
few	TRBV19	TRBD1	TRBJ2-5	CASSWDREETQYF	TGTGCCAGTAGTTGGGACAGGGAAGAGACCCAGTACTTC
few	TRBV6-1	TRBD2	TRBJ2-3	CASSEGTSDYDTQYF	TGTGCCAGCAGTGAGGGCACTAGCGATTACGATACGCAGTATTTT
few	TRBV9	.	TRBJ2-1	CASSVAADLNYNEQFF	TGTGCCAGCAGCGTAGCTGCGGACTTAAACTACAATGAGCAGTTCTTC
.	TRBV5-1	.	TRBJ2-5	CASSDPGLETQYF	TGCGCCAGCAGCGACCCCGGTTTGGAGACCCAGTACTTC
few	TRBV5-1	.	TRBJ2-1	CASSPLPRGSYNEQFF	TGCGCCAGCAGCCCCCTCCCCAGGGGCTCCTACAATGAGCAGTTCTTC
many	TRBV7-6	TRBD2	TRBJ2-1	CASSLMLAGNEQFF	TGTGCCAGCAGCTTAATGCTAGCGGGAAACGAGCAGTTCTTC
.	TRBV9	TRBD2	TRBJ2-2	CASSVDSGRAGTGELFF	TGTGCCAGCAGCGTAGATAGCGGGAGGGCAGGCACCGGGGAGCTGTTTTTT
.	TRBV9	TRBD1	TRBJ2-3	CASSPRTGGGTDTQYF	TGTGCCAGCAGCCCGCGGACAGGGGGGGGCACAGATACGCAGTATTTT
many	TRBV5-4	.	TRBJ2-1	CASRASGGPNEQFF	TGTGCCAGCAGAGCTAGTGGGGGCCCGAATGAGCAGTTCTTC
few	TRBV10-3	.	TRBJ2-1	CAISERQVYNEQFF	TGTGCCATCAGTGAGAGGCAGGTCTACAATGAGCAGTTCTTC
.	TRBV7-8	TRBD1	TRBJ2-7	CASSLGTGSSYEQYF	TGTGCCAGCAGCTTGGGGACAGGGAGCTCCTACGAGCAGTACTTC
few	TRBV2	TRBD1	TRBJ2-5	CASSRTGGDQETQYF	TGTGCCAGCAGTCGGACAGGGGGGGACCAAGAGACCCAGTACTTC
few	TRBV7-8	.	TRBJ2-7	CATTLGDSYEQYF	TGTGCCACCACCCTTGGGGACTCCTACGAGCAGTACTTC
.	TRBV28	.	TRBJ2-7	CASRDSVRYEQYF	TGTGCCAGCAGGGATTCAGTTCGCTACGAGCAGTACTTC
.	TRBV11-2	.	TRBJ2-4	CASRWSGDIQYF	TGTGCCAGCAGGTGGAGTGGGGACATTCAGTACTTC
few	TRBV20-1	.	TRBJ2-7	CSAQQGSEQYF	TGCAGTGCTCAACAGGGTTCCGAGCAGTACTTC
.	TRBV30	.	TRBJ1-1	CAWSLNTEAFF	TGTGCCTGGAGCCTGAACACTGAAGCTTTCTTT
many	TRBV5-1	.	TRBJ2-5	CASSFGVQETQYF	TGCGCCAGCAGCTTTGGGGTCCAAGAGACCCAGTACTTC
many	TRBV11-2	.	TRBJ2-3	CASSKARQSDTQYF	TGTGCCAGCAGCAAGGCCCGACAGTCAGATACGCAGTATTTT
many	TRBV30	.	TRBJ2-5	CAWSVEYQETQYF	TGTGCCTGGAGTGTGGAGTACCAAGAGACCCAGTACTTC